The clone carrying this T cell receptor beta chain was recorded at least ten times. The antigen remains unidentified. The CDR3 runs to 15 residues. Germline trimming cut 4 bases from V and 7 bases from J; bases unmatched to any gene: 12. Looked up from germline, CDR1 is MGHDK and CDR2 is SYGVNS. MiXCR, run by TCRdb on the 5' RACE reads, gives a single entry per CDR3 protein. This sample carries some 260,000 distinct CDR3 sequences, 5.2% of them seen once, and the ten largest clones take more than 3%. This sample stems from a study of T cells after yellow fever vaccination. General study points: Although the secondary response was weaker, it peaked faster, at day 5 versus 15. Some clonotypes were seen in both the CD4 and the CD8 compartments. These made up a small share and likely arose from convergent recombination.

This clonotype was obtained from a man between 18 and 29 years old who received the YFV17D yellow fever vaccine. Sequencing used CD4+ T cells sorted from PBMCs, obtained on the day of the yellow fever booster vaccination. The V gene is TRBV25-1, the J gene TRBJ2-7, with 8 bases identical to TRBD1. The CDR3 bases are TGTGCCAGCAGTGGCCCTACAGGGGGAGCATCTGAGCAGTACTTC. Its protein product is CASSGPTGGASEQYF.